The clone carrying this T cell receptor (beta chain) was seen ten or more times. Its antigen is still unknown. The data stem from a study of T cells in Graves' hyperthyroidism and ophthalmopathy. Whole-study results and caveats: Also found in blood were most expanded thyroid clonotypes above 0.001.

It was uncontrolled infection, other autoimmune disease, pregnancy or lactation that excluded patients. PBMCs were obtained from 9 to 10 ml fresh peripheral blood. Amplified regions were TCR beta CDR3 sequences from RNA transcripts. The HTBI primer set drove a first-round RT-PCR of the TCR CDR3. TCRdb processed the multiplex PCR reads anew with MiXCR; each CDR3 protein has one entry. This table holds fewer than 650,000 distinct CDR3 sequences, more than 11% found once. J was trimmed by 10 bases and V by 5 bases; bases with no gene match: 9. This CDR3 comprises 16 residues. Material: blood. The rearrangement joins TRBV12-3 or TRBV12-4 to TRBJ2-1; 15 bases are a match to TRBD2. The clonotype was recovered from a woman in her thirties with Graves' hyperthyroidism that later progressed to Graves' ophthalmopathy. CDR3: CASSLGTSGRLGEQFF. The CDR3 DNA reads as TGTGCCAGCAGTCTGGGGACTAGCGGGAGGCTAGGGGAGCAGTTCTTC.